One T cell receptor (beta chain) is described in this entry. Only in-frame clones appear in the TCRdb table, and some are missing; sequencing was by immunoSEQ multiplex PCR. Of around 94,000 clones listed, 86% were seen once; the top ten hold 1.5% to 2%. The sample originates from a study of blood T cell repertoires in COVID-19. Study-wide context: COVID-19 samples from acute and convalescent phases originated in the United States, Italy and Spain. Nucleic acid was either cDNA or gDNA, and it came from T cells, B-cell-depleted T cells, or PBMCs.

The CDR3 loop spans 13 amino acids. V lost 5 bases, J lost 5 bases, and 6 bases stayed unmatched. The V gene's germline CDR1 is MNHNY and CDR2 SVGAGI (reference sequence). The receptor was derived from a man older than 75 with acute or convalescent COVID-19. Sequencing used peripheral blood. The J gene is TRBJ2-7, the V gene TRBV6-6; 7 bases match TRBD2. As DNA, the CDR3 is TGTGCCAGCAGTGTCCGGGCGGGGGACGAGCAGTACTTC. This gives the protein CASSVRAGDEQYF.